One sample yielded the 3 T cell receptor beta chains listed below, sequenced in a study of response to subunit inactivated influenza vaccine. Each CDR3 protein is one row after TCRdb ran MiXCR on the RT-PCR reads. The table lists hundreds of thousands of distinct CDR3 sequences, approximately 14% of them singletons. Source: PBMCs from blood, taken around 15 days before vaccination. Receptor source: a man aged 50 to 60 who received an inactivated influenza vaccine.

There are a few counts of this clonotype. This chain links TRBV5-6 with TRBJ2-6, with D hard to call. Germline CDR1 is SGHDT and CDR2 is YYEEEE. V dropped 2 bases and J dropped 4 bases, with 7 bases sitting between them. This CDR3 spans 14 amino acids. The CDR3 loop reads CASSFGTGANVLTF. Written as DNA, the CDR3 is TGTGCCAGCAGCTTCGGAACCGGGGCCAACGTCCTGACTTTC.

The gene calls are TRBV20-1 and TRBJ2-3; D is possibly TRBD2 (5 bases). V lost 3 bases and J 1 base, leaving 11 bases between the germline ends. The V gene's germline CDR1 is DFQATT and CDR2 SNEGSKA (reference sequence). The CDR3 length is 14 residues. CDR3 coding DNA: TGCAGTGCTAGCGGTGTGCGGGGCACAGATACGCAGTATTTT. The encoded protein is CSASGVRGTDTQYF.

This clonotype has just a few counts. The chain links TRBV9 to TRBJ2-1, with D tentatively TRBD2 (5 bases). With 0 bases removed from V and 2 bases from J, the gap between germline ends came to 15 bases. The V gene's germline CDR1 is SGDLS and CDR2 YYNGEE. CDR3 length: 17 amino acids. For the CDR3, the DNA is TGTGCCAGCAGCGTAGGAACCCGAGGGTCTGCCTACAATGAGCAGTTCTTC. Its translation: CASSVGTRGSAYNEQFF.